A single sample gave rise to the 2 T cell receptor beta chains below, sequenced in a study of blood T cell repertoires in COVID-19. The table came from immunoSEQ multiplex PCR; TCRdb's copy has only in-frame clones and leaves some out. The sample records over 85,000 clones, 85% to 90% being singletons. Sequenced sample: peripheral blood. The receptors here all came from a human donor in a cohort sampled during active COVID-19.

The J gene is TRBJ2-1, the V gene TRBV5-6; 8 positions match TRBD1. Per the germline V gene, CDR1 is SGHDT and CDR2 is YYEEEE. There are 18 residues in the CDR3. Trimming cost V 1 base and J 0 bases; bases outside gene matches: 9. The CDR3 nucleotides read TGTGCCAGCAGCTTGAGGGGCAGGGGGCTCAGCTCCTACAATGAGCAGTTCTTC. The encoded protein is CASSLRGRGLSSYNEQFF.

The chain is built from TRBV5-1 and TRBJ1-4, with TRBD1 matching 7 bases. V was clipped by 4 bases and J by 1 base; unmatched bases: 13. This CDR3 has 18 residues. CDR1 and CDR2 (germline): SGHRS, YFSETQ. DNA of the CDR3: TGCGCCAGCAGCATGGAATCAGGGGGAAAGGGAACTAATGAAAAACTGTTTTTT. This encodes CASSMESGGKGTNEKLFF.